These 12 T cell receptor beta chains originate from one sample sequenced in a study of control samples from healthy donors and cancer patients. Measured with immunoSEQ multiplex PCR; TCRdb has only the in-frame clones, and not every one. The sample lists 150,000 to 200,000 clones; roughly 94% were seen once. Sequenced material: PBMCs. All receptors derive from a man aged 55 to 69 with colorectal cancer.

V gene TRBV9 combines with J gene TRBJ2-2; D ambiguous. Germline V gene sequence: CDR1 SGDLS, CDR2 YYNGEE. This CDR3 has 15 residues. Deletions cut 0 bases from V and 0 bases from J, with 6 bases between. The CDR3: CASSVAAANTGELFF. In DNA, the CDR3 is TGTGCCAGCAGCGTAGCAGCAGCGAACACCGGGGAGCTGTTTTTT.

The J gene is TRBJ2-7, the V gene TRBV6-6; 9 bases line up with TRBD2. The CDR3 sequence is 16 residues long. V shed 4 bases, J shed 0 bases, and the junction held 7 bases outside the gene matches. From germline, CDR1 is MNHNY and CDR2 SVGAGI (reference sequence). Written as DNA, the CDR3 is TGTGCCAGCAGTTCCCCGGAAGCGGGAGGCTCCTACGAGCAGTACTTC. Amino acid sequence: CASSSPEAGGSYEQYF.

The rearrangement links TRBV12-3 or TRBV12-4 to TRBJ2-7; no clear D. Trimming removed 6 bases from V and 1 base from J, with 10 bases in between. This CDR3 has 13 amino acids. This CDR3 reads CASRPTRSYEQYF. The DNA for the CDR3 is TGTGCCAGCAGACCGACCAGGTCCTACGAGCAGTACTTC.

The chain employs TRBV7-9 and TRBJ2-7, with a weak D call TRBD2 (5 bases). The germline V gene has CDR1 SEHNR and CDR2 FQNEAQ (reference sequence). The CDR3 has 13 amino acids. Between the trimmed V and J ends, which lost 1 base and 5 bases, there was a span of 9 bases. The CDR3 sequence: CASSLVSGNEQYF. The CDR3 region has the DNA TGTGCCAGCAGCTTAGTGTCGGGGAACGAGCAGTACTTC.

This clone was detected only once. The gene calls are TRBV11-2 and TRBJ2-7; 9 bases agree with TRBD2. The length of the CDR3 is 13 residues. Germline values: CDR1 SGHAT, CDR2 FQNNGV. Losses at the gene ends were 5 bases for V and 5 bases for J; bases not matched to a gene: 4. The CDR3 is CASSQGLAHEQYF. DNA of the CDR3: TGTGCCAGCAGCCAGGGACTAGCCCACGAGCAGTACTTC.

The chain recombines TRBV6-5 with TRBJ2-1, with 8 bases aligning to TRBD2. The V and J ends lost 4 bases and 10 bases, in that order; junction bases with no gene match: 6. CDR1 and CDR2 (germline): MNHEY, SVGAGI. The CDR3 runs 13 residues. The CDR3 DNA sequence: TGTGCCAGCAGTTTAGCGGGGTCAGGGGAGCAGTTCTTC. It yields the protein CASSLAGSGEQFF.

The chain combines TRBV7-2 with TRBJ2-7; maybe TRBD1 (6 bases). CDR1 and CDR2 (germline): SGHTA, FQGNSA. V was clipped by 2 bases and J by 3 bases, with 8 bases between them. CDR3 length: 13 residues. Here the CDR3 reads CASSLNRDYEQYF. The CDR3 DNA follows: TGTGCCAGCAGCTTAAACAGGGACTACGAGCAGTACTTC. Variable domain in full (rest from reference TRBV7-2 and TRBJ2-7): GAGVSQSPSNKVTEKGKDVELRCDPISGHTALYWYRQSLGQGLEFLIYFQGNSAPDKSGLPSDRFSAERTGGSVSTLTIQRTQQEDSAVYLCASSLNRDYEQYFGPGTRLTVT.

The V gene is TRBV10-3, the J gene TRBJ2-3; TRBD2 is a possible D gene (5 bases). V was cut by 2 bases and J by 14 bases, with 20 bases left in between. Germline values: CDR1 ENHRY, CDR2 SYGVKD. The CDR3 spans 14 residues. CDR3 residues: CAISEESRVQPGYF. The DNA for the CDR3 is TGTGCCATCAGTGAGGAATCGAGGGTTCAACCGGGGTATTTT.

This clone appeared once. V is TRBV5-1 and J is TRBJ2-7; D not resolved. The CDR3 covers 13 residues. The V gene lost 0 bases and the J gene lost 3 bases, with 7 bases spanning the gap. Germline CDR1 and CDR2: SGHRS and YFSETQ. DNA for the CDR3: TGCGCCAGCAGCTTGGCACAGAACTACGAGCAGTACTTC. Translated: CASSLAQNYEQYF.

V gene TRBV27 combines with J gene TRBJ1-2; D is undetermined. The CDR3 totals 15 residues. CDR1 MNHEY and CDR2 SMNVEV come from the germline V gene (reference sequence). V lost 8 bases, J lost 4 bases, and 20 bases lay in between. CDR3 bases: TGTGCCAGCTCCTATTCAACGGGGTGGGGCTATGGCTACACCTTC. It encodes CASSYSTGWGYGYTF.

The J gene is TRBJ1-1, the V gene TRBV27, with D hard to call. The CDR3 has 14 amino acids. Germline lookup yields CDR1 MNHEY and CDR2 SMNVEV (reference sequence). V was clipped by 1 base and J by 1 base, with 7 bases between them. The DNA for the CDR3 is TGTGCCAGCAGTTTATTGAGGGCGAACACTGAAGCTTTCTTT. Translation: CASSLLRANTEAFF.

The chain employs TRBV5-6 and TRBJ2-5, with D perhaps matching TRBD1 or TRBD2 (5 bases each). This CDR3 region has 15 residues. Trimming removed 4 bases at V and 4 bases at J, with 17 bases between. Germline V gene data show CDR1 as SGHDT and CDR2 as YYEEEE. The CDR3 region has the DNA TGTGCCAGCAGCGTCGAGGGGTTCGGAGGAGAGACCCAGTACTTC. Translation: CASSVEGFGGETQYF. The full variable domain, completed using reference TRBV5-6 and TRBJ2-5, is DAGVTQSPTHLIKTRGQQVTLRCSPKSGHDTVSWYQQALGQGPQFIFQYYEEEERQRGNFPDRFSGHQFPNYSSELNVNALLLGDSALYLCASSVEGFGGETQYFGPGTRLLVL.